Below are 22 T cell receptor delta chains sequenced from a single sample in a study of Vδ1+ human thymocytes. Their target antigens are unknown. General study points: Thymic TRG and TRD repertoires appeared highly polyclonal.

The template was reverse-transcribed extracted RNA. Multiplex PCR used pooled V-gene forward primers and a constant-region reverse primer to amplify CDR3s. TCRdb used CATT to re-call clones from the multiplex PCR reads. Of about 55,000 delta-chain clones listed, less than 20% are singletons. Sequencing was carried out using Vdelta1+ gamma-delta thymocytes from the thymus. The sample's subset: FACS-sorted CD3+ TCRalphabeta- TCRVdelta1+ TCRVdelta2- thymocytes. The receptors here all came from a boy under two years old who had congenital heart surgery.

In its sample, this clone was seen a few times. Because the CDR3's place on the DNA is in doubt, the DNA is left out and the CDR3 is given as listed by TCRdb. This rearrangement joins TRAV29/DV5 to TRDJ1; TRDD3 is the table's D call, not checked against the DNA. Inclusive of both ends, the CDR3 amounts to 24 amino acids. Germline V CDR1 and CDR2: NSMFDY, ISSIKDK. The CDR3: CSVLLCSILRPSYFVWGITVKLIF.

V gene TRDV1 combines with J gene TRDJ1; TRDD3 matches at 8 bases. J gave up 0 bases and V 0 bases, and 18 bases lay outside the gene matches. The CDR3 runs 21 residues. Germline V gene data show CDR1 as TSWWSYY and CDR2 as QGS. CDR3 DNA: TGTGCTCTTGGGGAACTAAACCTTCTGGGGATACAATCCTTATACACCGATAAACTCATCTTT. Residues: CALGELNLLGIQSLYTDKLIF.

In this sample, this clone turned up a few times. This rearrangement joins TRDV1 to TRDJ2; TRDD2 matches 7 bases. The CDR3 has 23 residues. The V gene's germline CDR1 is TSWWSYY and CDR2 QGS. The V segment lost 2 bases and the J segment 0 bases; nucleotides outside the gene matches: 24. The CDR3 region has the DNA TGTGCTCTTGGGGAAGACCTACGTCCTTCCTTACGAAGCTTTAGAGCTTTGACAGCACAACTCTTCTTT. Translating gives CALGEDLRPSLRSFRALTAQLFF.

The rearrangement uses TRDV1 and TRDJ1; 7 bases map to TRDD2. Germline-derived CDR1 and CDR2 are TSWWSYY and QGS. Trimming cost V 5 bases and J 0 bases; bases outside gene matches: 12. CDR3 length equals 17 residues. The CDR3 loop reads CALGRSFLPIYTDKLIF. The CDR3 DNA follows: TGTGCTCTTGGGAGGTCTTTCCTACCGATTTACACCGATAAACTCATCTTT.

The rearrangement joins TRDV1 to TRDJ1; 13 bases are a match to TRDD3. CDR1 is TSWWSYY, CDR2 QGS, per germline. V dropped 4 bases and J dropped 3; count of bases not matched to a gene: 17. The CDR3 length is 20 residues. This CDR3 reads CALGVIYPRTGGYGADKLIF. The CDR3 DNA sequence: TGTGCTCTTGGGGTTATTTACCCGCGTACTGGGGGATACGGCGCCGATAAACTCATCTTT.

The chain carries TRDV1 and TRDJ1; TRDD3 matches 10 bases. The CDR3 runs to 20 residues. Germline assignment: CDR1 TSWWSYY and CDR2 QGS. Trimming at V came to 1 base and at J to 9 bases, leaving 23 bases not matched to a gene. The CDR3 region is CALGERRARLTGGWRGELIF. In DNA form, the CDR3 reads TGTGCTCTTGGGGAACGGAGGGCCCGACTTACTGGGGGATGGCGCGGTGAACTCATCTTT.

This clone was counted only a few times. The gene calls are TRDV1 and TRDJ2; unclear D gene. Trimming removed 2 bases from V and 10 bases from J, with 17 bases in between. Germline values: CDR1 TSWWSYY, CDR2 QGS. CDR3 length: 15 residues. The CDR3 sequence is CALGEGVSWPQQLFF. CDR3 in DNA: TGTGCTCTTGGGGAAGGAGTAAGCTGGCCCCAACAACTCTTCTTT.

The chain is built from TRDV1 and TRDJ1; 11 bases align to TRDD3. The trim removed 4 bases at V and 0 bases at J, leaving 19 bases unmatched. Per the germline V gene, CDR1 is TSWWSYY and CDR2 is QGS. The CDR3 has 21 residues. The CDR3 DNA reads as TGTGCTCTTGGGGGATCCCCTTACTGGGGGATAGGGGGGGTTTACACCGATAAACTCATCTTT. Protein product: CALGGSPYWGIGGVYTDKLIF.

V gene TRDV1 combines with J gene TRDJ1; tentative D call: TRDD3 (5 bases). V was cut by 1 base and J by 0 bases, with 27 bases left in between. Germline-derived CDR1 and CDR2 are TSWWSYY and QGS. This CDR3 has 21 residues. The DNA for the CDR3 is TGTGCTCTTGGGGAACCTACTAGGGGGGTAAAGGCCCCCAGGTACACCGATAAACTCATCTTT. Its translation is CALGEPTRGVKAPRYTDKLIF.

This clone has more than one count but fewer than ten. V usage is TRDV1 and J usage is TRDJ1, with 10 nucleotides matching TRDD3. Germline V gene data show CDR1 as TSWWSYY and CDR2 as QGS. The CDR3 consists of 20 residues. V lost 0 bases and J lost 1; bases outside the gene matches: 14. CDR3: CALGELRGDWGIGSTDKLIF. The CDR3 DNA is TGTGCTCTTGGGGAACTGAGGGGCGACTGGGGGATCGGGAGCACCGATAAACTCATCTTT.

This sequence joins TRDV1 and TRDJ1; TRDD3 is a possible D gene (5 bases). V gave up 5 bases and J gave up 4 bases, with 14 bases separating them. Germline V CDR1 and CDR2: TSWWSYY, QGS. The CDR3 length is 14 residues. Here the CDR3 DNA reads TGTGCTCTTGGGTTAGGGGGTTATAACGATAAACTCATCTTT. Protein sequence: CALGLGGYNDKLIF.

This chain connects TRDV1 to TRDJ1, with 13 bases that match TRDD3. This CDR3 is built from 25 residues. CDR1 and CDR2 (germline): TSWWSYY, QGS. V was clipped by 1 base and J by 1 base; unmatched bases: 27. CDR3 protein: CALGERLCQSLLGDTRGARTDKLIF. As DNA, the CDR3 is TGTGCTCTTGGGGAACGCCTATGTCAGTCTTTACTGGGGGATACGCGAGGAGCCCGCACCGATAAACTCATCTTT.

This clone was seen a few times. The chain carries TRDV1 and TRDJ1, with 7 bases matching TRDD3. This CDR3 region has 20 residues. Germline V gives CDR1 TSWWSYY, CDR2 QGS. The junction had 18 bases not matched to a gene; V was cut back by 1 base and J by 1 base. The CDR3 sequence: CALGEPRLPTVGILTDKLIF. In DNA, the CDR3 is TGTGCTCTTGGGGAACCCCGTCTACCGACTGTTGGGATACTCACCGATAAACTCATCTTT.

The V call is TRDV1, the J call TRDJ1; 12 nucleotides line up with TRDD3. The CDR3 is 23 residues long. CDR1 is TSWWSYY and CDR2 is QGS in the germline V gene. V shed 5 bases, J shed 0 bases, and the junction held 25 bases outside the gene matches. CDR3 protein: CALGTPPSQGPTGGYQYTDKLIF. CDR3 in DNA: TGTGCTCTTGGGACCCCCCCTTCCCAGGGGCCTACTGGGGGATACCAGTACACCGATAAACTCATCTTT.

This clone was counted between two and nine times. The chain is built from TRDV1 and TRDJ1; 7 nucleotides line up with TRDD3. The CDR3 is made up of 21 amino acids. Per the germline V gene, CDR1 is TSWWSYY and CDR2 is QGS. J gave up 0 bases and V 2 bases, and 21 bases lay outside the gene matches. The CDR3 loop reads CALGEIQLRGWGTEYTDKLIF. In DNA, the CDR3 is TGTGCTCTTGGGGAAATTCAACTTAGGGGGTGGGGGACCGAATACACCGATAAACTCATCTTT.

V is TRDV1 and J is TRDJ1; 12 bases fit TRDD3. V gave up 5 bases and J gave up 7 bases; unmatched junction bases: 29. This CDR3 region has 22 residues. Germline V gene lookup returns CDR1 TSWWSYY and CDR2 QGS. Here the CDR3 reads CALGKNGVRSRMLGDTRGKLIF. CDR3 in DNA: TGTGCTCTTGGGAAAAATGGGGTACGAAGTCGTATGCTGGGGGATACGCGGGGTAAACTCATCTTT.

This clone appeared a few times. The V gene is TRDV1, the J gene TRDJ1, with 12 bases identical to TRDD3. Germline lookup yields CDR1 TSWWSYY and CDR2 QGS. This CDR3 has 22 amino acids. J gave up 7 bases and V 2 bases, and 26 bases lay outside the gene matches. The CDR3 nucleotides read TGTGCTCTTGGGGAAGAGTTTTCTACCCGGACGTACTGGGGGATACTGCTGGGTAAACTCATCTTT. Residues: CALGEEFSTRTYWGILLGKLIF.

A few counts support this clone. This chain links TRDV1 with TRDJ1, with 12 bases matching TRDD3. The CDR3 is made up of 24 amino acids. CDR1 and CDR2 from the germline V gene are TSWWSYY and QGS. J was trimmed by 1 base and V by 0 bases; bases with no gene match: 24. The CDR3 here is CALGELVSALLDYWGIQTTDKLIF. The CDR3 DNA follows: TGTGCTCTTGGGGAACTAGTGTCGGCCCTACTGGACTACTGGGGGATACAGACCACCGATAAACTCATCTTT.

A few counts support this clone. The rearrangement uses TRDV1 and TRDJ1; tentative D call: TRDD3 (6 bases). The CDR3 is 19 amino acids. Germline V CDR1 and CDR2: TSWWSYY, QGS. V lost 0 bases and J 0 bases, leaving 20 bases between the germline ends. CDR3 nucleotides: TGTGCTCTTGGGGAACTCCTACTCTCCCTGGGGACGTACACCGATAAACTCATCTTT. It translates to CALGELLLSLGTYTDKLIF.

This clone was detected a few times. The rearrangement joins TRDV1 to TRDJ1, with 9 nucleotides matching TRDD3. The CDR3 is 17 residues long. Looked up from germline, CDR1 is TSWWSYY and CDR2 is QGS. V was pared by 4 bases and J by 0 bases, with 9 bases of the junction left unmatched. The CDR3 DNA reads TGTGCTCTTGGGGTTGGGGGATATACGTTCTACACCGATAAACTCATCTTT. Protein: CALGVGGYTFYTDKLIF.

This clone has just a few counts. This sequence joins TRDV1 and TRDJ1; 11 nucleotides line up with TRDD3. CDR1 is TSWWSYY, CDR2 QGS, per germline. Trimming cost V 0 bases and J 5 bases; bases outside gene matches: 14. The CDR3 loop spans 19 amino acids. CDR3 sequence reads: CALGELELIWGIRDDKLIF. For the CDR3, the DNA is TGTGCTCTTGGGGAACTGGAGCTAATTTGGGGGATACGGGATGATAAACTCATCTTT.

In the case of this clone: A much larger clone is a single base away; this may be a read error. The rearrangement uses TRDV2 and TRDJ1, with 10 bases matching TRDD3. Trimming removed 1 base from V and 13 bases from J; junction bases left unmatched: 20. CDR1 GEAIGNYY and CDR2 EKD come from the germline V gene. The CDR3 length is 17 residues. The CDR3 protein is CACDTLKFLGDIDGPIF. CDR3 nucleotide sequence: TGTGCCTGTGACACTTTGAAATTCCTGGGGGATATCGACGGACCCATCTTT.